The 11 T cell receptor beta chains presented below share a single source sample, sequenced in a study of identical twins. MiXCR, applied by TCRdb to the 5' RACE reads, yields one record per CDR3 protein. Seen here are 510,000 or so distinct CDR3 sequences, 13% to 15% observed once, and the top ten hold nearly 0.45%. These data also featured in a second study, about yellow fever vaccine responses in identical twins.

Sequencing input: CD4+ T cells sorted from blood. These receptors all come from a woman aged 18-35 years in good health.

In its sample, this clonotype was seen many times. J is TRBJ1-1 and V is TRBV15, with D tentatively TRBD1 (5 bases). Germline lookup yields CDR1 LNHNV and CDR2 YYDKDF (reference sequence). The V gene lost 2 bases and the J gene lost 1 base, with 5 bases spanning the gap. The CDR3 sequence is 13 residues long. The CDR3 DNA follows: TGTGCCACCAGCAGAACAGGGAACACTGAAGCTTTCTTT. It is translated as CATSRTGNTEAFF. Together with reference TRBV15 and TRBJ1-1, the CDR3 gives the full variable domain: DAMVIQNPRYQVTQFGKPVTLSCSQTLNHNVMYWYQQKSSQAPKLLFHYYDKDFNNEADTPDNFQSRRPNTSFCFLDIRSPGLGDTAMYLCATSRTGNTEAFFGQGTRLTVV.

In this sample, this clonotype turned up a few times. The V gene is TRBV20-1, the J gene TRBJ2-1; 10 positions match TRBD1. Per germline, CDR1 DFQATT and CDR2 SNEGSKA (reference sequence). The CDR3 length is 14 residues. Losses at the gene ends were 7 bases for V and 4 bases for J; bases not matched to a gene: 7. This chain's CDR3 is CSVLGDRGYNEQFF. The CDR3 DNA reads TGCAGTGTTCTGGGGGACAGGGGATACAATGAGCAGTTCTTC.

The gene calls are TRBV4-1 and TRBJ1-4; no clear D gene. Germline V gene lookup returns CDR1 MGHRA and CDR2 YSYEKL. CDR3 size: 15 residues. Between the trimmed V and J ends, which lost 5 bases and 0 bases, there was a span of 10 bases. The CDR3 sequence: CASSYPGTTNEKLFF. The CDR3, as DNA: TGCGCCAGCAGCTACCCAGGAACAACTAATGAAAAACTGTTTTTT.

The chain carries TRBV5-1 and TRBJ2-5, with 7 bases matching TRBD2. This CDR3 has 15 amino acids. Germline trimming cut 4 bases from V and 5 bases from J; bases unmatched to any gene: 11. Germline V gene sequence: CDR1 SGHRS, CDR2 YFSETQ. For the CDR3, the DNA is TGCGCCAGCAGCCAGGGACTCCCCGGGGGGGAGACCCAGTACTTC. Encoded protein: CASSQGLPGGETQYF.

The rearrangement links TRBV5-1 to TRBJ2-5; TRBD2 agrees at 10 bases. This CDR3 is 18 amino acids long. Germline loops: CDR1 SGHRS, CDR2 YFSETQ. Trimming at V came to 3 bases and at J to 5 bases, leaving 16 bases not matched to a gene. DNA of the CDR3: TGCGCCAGCAGCTCTACTAGCGGGACCATTCCCCTGAGGGAGACCCAGTACTTC. Amino acids: CASSSTSGTIPLRETQYF.

The sample holds one count of this clonotype. The V and J genes are TRBV3-1 and TRBJ2-3; 7 bases are a match to TRBD2. The CDR3 is 16 amino acids. Trimming at V came to 3 bases and at J to 3 bases, leaving 9 bases not matched to a gene. Germline-derived CDR1 and CDR2 are LGHDT and YNNKEL (reference sequence). CDR3 residues: CASSHLLAGDTDTQYF. The CDR3 DNA is TGTGCCAGCAGCCACCTCTTGGCGGGGGATACAGATACGCAGTATTTT.

The chain combines TRBV7-9 with TRBJ2-6, with no clear D. The CDR3 is 17 amino acids. Germline loops: CDR1 SEHNR, CDR2 FQNEAQ (reference sequence). V gave up 5 bases and J gave up 0 bases, with 14 bases separating them. CDR3 bases: TGTGCCAGCAGCCCATCTCAGGTTTACTCTGGGGCCAACGTCCTGACTTTC. Amino acids: CASSPSQVYSGANVLTF.

This clonotype was detected only a few times. The rearrangement links TRBV2 to TRBJ1-6; a possible D gene is TRBD1 (5 bases). This CDR3 comprises 14 residues. Germline values: CDR1 SNHLY, CDR2 FYNNEI. The ends were cut back, 3 bases at V and 5 bases at J, with 8 bases in the middle. The CDR3 sequence is CASSDQGNNSPLHF. The DNA of the CDR3 is TGTGCCAGCAGTGATCAGGGAAATAATTCACCCCTCCACTTT. Combining the CDR3 with reference TRBV2 and TRBJ1-6 gives the whole variable domain EPEVTQTPSHQVTQMGQEVILRCVPISNHLYFYWYRQILGQKVEFLVSFYNNEISEKSEIFDDQFSVERPDGSNFTLKIRSTKLEDSAMYFCASSDQGNNSPLHFGNGTRLTVT.

This clonotype was counted between two and nine times. J is TRBJ2-7 and V is TRBV2; the D gene is possibly TRBD2 (6 bases). CDR3 length: 14 amino acids. V lost 4 bases and J lost 6, with 16 bases in between. CDR1 is SNHLY, CDR2 FYNNEI, per germline. The DNA of the CDR3 is TGTGCCAGCAGTGTTGGGACTTCCGTCCTCGAGCAGTACTTC. Amino acids: CASSVGTSVLEQYF.

V gene TRBV6-1 combines with J gene TRBJ1-2; TRBD1 aligns across 7 bases. V shed 1 base and J 4 bases; nucleotides not matched to a gene: 6. The CDR3 totals 15 residues. The germline V gene has CDR1 MNHNS and CDR2 SASEGT. CDR3 DNA: TGTGCCAGCAGTGAAGATGGGACAGCGCTCTATGGCTACACCTTC. It translates to CASSEDGTALYGYTF.

This chain joins TRBV5-1 and TRBJ2-5, with 7 bases that match TRBD1. The germline CDR1 and CDR2 sequences are SGHRS and YFSETQ. Trimming took 0 bases from V and 5 from J; bases not matched to a gene: 4. This CDR3 comprises 14 residues. The CDR3 region has the DNA TGCGCCAGCAGCTTGGGGCAGGACAGGGAGACCCAGTACTTC. This gives the protein CASSLGQDRETQYF.